One sample yielded the 5 T cell receptor beta chains listed below, sequenced in a study of human T cells and chemical hapten exposure. Time point in this sample: patch test 2, 6 weeks after DPC sensitization. Treatment reported: therapeutic diphenylcyclopropenone sensitization with weekly scalp DPC. From the RACE reads, TCRdb called clonotypes with MiXCR, one entry per CDR3 protein. The table shows roughly 100,000 distinct CDR3 sequences, with around 9.3% occurring only once. This specimen consisted of whole blood, obtained in connection with sensitization to the hapten diphenylcyclopropenone (DPC). The receptors derive from a woman between 35 and 50 years old with alopecia areata. Some clones in this sample may be carry-over from other donors' samples.

This clonotype is medium-sized by share. The chain recombines TRBV6-2 or TRBV6-3 with TRBJ2-1; 8 nucleotides align to TRBD2. The germline V gene has CDR1 MNHEY and CDR2 SVGEGT. After removal of 4 bases from V and 5 bases from J, the junction contained 10 bases not matched to a gene. CDR3 size: 16 residues. CDR3 sequence reads: CASSSSVGLADNEQFF. In DNA, the CDR3 is TGTGCCAGCAGTTCCTCCGTCGGACTAGCCGACAATGAGCAGTTCTTC.

A few counts support this clonotype. The chain recombines TRBV20-1 with TRBJ2-7; TRBD1 matches 8 bases. The CDR3 is made up of 16 amino acids. CDR1 DFQATT and CDR2 SNEGSKA come from the germline V gene (reference sequence). The V gene end was trimmed by 5 bases and the J gene end by 7 bases; junction bases not matched to a gene: 19. CDR3 DNA sequence: TGCAGTGCTCCGGACAGGGTCTCCCCCACGGGTTGGGAGCAGTACTTC. Protein sequence: CSAPDRVSPTGWEQYF.

The rearrangement links TRBV7-8 to TRBJ2-1, with TRBD2 matching over 8 bases. This CDR3 contains 15 residues. Germline-derived CDR1 and CDR2 are SGHVS and FQNEAQ. J lost 4 bases, V lost 1 base, and 3 bases had no gene match. Here the CDR3 reads CASSLGLATYNEQFF. The CDR3, as DNA: TGTGCCAGCAGCTTAGGACTAGCGACATACAATGAGCAGTTCTTC.

The chain carries TRBV28 and TRBJ1-2, with D unclear. V was shortened by 4 bases and J by 4 bases, with 7 bases between the two germline ends. There are 12 residues in the CDR3. Germline assignment: CDR1 MDHEN and CDR2 SYDVKM. In DNA form, the CDR3 reads TGTGCCAGCAGTTCAAACACCTATGGCTACACCTTC. Encoded protein: CASSSNTYGYTF.

This clonotype was observed many times. J is TRBJ1-1 and V is TRBV30, with TRBD1 as a possible D gene (6 bases). There are 16 residues in the CDR3. V dropped 4 bases and J dropped 3 bases, with 21 bases sitting between them. The germline V gene encodes CDR1 GTSNPN and CDR2 SVGIG (reference sequence). The CDR3 DNA reads as TGTGCCTGGAATCCTTGGTTTGTGGCAGGGGACACTGAAGCTTTCTTT. It yields the protein CAWNPWFVAGDTEAFF.